One and the same sample provided the 4 T cell receptor beta chains below, sequenced in a study of identical twins. Each CDR3 protein gets one entry after TCRdb re-called the 5' RACE reads with MiXCR. This repertoire shows about 890,000 distinct CDR3 sequences, around an eighth found once; its top ten account for around 1.6%. This sample also appeared in a second study, on yellow fever vaccine responses in identical twins.

The sample taken for sequencing was PBMCs. Receptors originate from a young woman in good health.

Only a few counts were recorded for this clonotype. At one end the junction does not follow the germline gene, possibly because of a read error. The J gene is TRBJ2-1, the V gene TRBV12-3 or TRBV12-4, with 9 bases identical to TRBD1. This CDR3 has 11 residues. The CDR3 spells CASTYRGLGVF. The CDR3 region has the DNA TGTGCCAGCACTTACAGGGGGCTTGGGGTATTC.

This clonotype has just a few counts. This sequence joins TRBV6-1 and TRBJ1-2; D uncertain. This CDR3 is built from 14 residues. V was trimmed by 8 bases and J by 4 bases, leaving 17 bases between them. Per the germline V gene, CDR1 is MNHNS and CDR2 is SASEGT. The CDR3 loop reads CASRGEYEGYGYTF. The CDR3 region has the DNA TGTGCCAGCCGCGGGGAGTACGAGGGCTATGGCTACACCTTC.

This clonotype was counted ten times or more. The chain links TRBV6-5 to TRBJ2-1; 9 positions match TRBD2. V lost 5 bases and J lost 5; bases outside the gene matches: 10. CDR1 is MNHEY, CDR2 SVGAGI, per germline. CDR3 length: 16 amino acids. CDR3 sequence: CASSGGGLALNNEQFF. CDR3 DNA: TGTGCCAGCAGTGGCGGGGGACTAGCCCTTAACAATGAGCAGTTCTTC.

This clonotype was found a few times. The V gene is TRBV29-1, the J gene TRBJ1-5; no clear D. The CDR3 sequence is 12 residues long. CDR1 and CDR2 from the germline V gene are SQVTM and ANQGSEA. V lost 2 bases to trimming and J lost 9 bases, with 11 bases between them. The CDR3 DNA is TGCAGCGTTGAATTTGGGGAACCGCCCCAGCATTTT. Its protein product is CSVEFGEPPQHF.